The 19 T cell receptor beta chains below come from one sample, sequenced in a study of human thymus T cells (dated by TCRdb to the early 2020s). Receptor libraries were prepared by the immunoSEQ multiplex PCR assay. The table comes from immuneACCESS by way of TCRdb, which keeps in-frame sequences with V and J called. Part of the clones is missing from these tables; in studies checked, under half for an unresolved V gene and the rest for unknown reasons. This sample lists roughly 120,000 clones; around 96% were detected once. The ten largest clones capture under 0.025% of the sample. Thymus tissue was collected as surgical resects that were removed during corrective cardiac surgery. The sequenced material came from thymus tissue. The receptors originated from a boy in the first two years of life with a congenital heart defect but otherwise immunologically healthy.

V is TRBV6-1 and J is TRBJ2-1, with D unresolved. Trimming removed 8 bases from V and 5 bases from J, with 13 bases in between. This CDR3 has 13 amino acids. CDR1 MNHNS and CDR2 SASEGT come from the germline V gene. Written as DNA, the CDR3 is TGTGCCAGCTGGCCGGGTTTGAACAATGAGCAGTTCTTC. It translates to CASWPGLNNEQFF.

V and J are TRBV4-3 and TRBJ2-2; D call uncertain. Germline CDR1 reads LGHNA; CDR2 reads YSLEER. V lost 2 bases and J lost 6, with 13 bases in between. CDR3 size: 15 residues. Here the CDR3 reads CASSQPTSGPGELFF. Written as DNA, the CDR3 is TGCGCCAGCAGCCAACCTACCTCTGGGCCCGGGGAGCTGTTTTTT.

The V call is TRBV27, the J call TRBJ2-3; D perhaps matches TRBD2 (5 bases). This CDR3 comprises 14 residues. CDR1 and CDR2 from the germline V gene are MNHEY and SMNVEV (reference sequence). V dropped 4 bases and J dropped 5 bases, with 13 bases sitting between them. CDR3 sequence (DNA): TGTGCCAGCAGTTGGGGTAAAGAGGGAGATACGCAGTATTTT. Translated, it gives CASSWGKEGDTQYF.

This clone was seen only once. The CDR3 here is CASTKQAGGNTIYF. The CDR3 DNA follows: TGTGCCAGCACAAAACAGGCGGGTGGAAACACCATATATTTT. This sequence joins TRBV6-5 and TRBJ1-3, with D possibly being TRBD1 (5 bases). The ends were cut back, 7 bases at V and 3 bases at J, with 13 bases in the middle. This CDR3 spans 14 amino acids. Germline V gives CDR1 MNHEY, CDR2 SVGAGI.

The rearrangement links TRBV28 to TRBJ1-1; 7 bases are a match to TRBD1. The CDR3 covers 14 residues. V was pared by 7 bases and J by 7 bases, with 12 bases of the junction left unmatched. Germline CDR1 reads MDHEN; CDR2 reads SYDVKM. This CDR3 reads CASKMTGQTSEAFF. The CDR3 DNA reads TGTGCCAGCAAGATGACGGGACAGACTAGTGAAGCTTTCTTT.

The CDR3 nucleotides read TGTGCCAGCAGACCTTCGACAGTTCGGGAGTACAATGAGCAGTTCTTC. As protein: CASRPSTVREYNEQFF. This sequence joins TRBV27 and TRBJ2-1; D may be TRBD2 (6 bases). Looked up from germline, CDR1 is MNHEY and CDR2 is SMNVEV (reference sequence). The V gene lost 6 bases and the J gene lost 4 bases, with 19 bases spanning the gap. This CDR3 comprises 16 residues.

This chain links TRBV2 with TRBJ2-7; possible D gene TRBD1, 5 bases. This CDR3 has 14 amino acids. V was shortened by 6 bases and J by 4 bases, with 16 bases between the two germline ends. In germline, CDR1 is SNHLY, CDR2 FYNNEI. CDR3 nucleotide sequence: TGTGCCAGCAGGATCACTTCAGGGCTTTACGAGCAGTACTTC. It yields the protein CASRITSGLYEQYF.

This clone appeared once. This chain joins TRBV28 and TRBJ1-1; tentatively, D is TRBD1 (6 bases). The V gene lost 3 bases and the J gene lost 0 bases, with 17 bases spanning the gap. The V gene's germline CDR1 is MDHEN and CDR2 SYDVKM. The length of the CDR3 is 17 residues. The CDR3 DNA follows: TGTGCCAGCAGTTTGGGGACATCCAGAAGTCTGAACACTGAAGCTTTCTTT. Protein: CASSLGTSRSLNTEAFF.

This clone was recorded once. This sequence joins TRBV4-3 and TRBJ2-3; D not resolved. The CDR3 covers 16 residues. The V gene lost 0 bases and the J gene lost 2 bases, with 12 bases spanning the gap. The V gene's germline CDR1 is LGHNA and CDR2 YSLEER. Here the CDR3 DNA reads TGCGCCAGCAGCCAAGAAGACCCCGGTTTCACAGATACGCAGTATTTT. It is translated as CASSQEDPGFTDTQYF.

The chain employs TRBV6-4 and TRBJ1-2, with TRBD1 identical over 9 bases. Germline lookup yields CDR1 MRHNA and CDR2 SNTAGT. The CDR3 length is 15 residues. Trimming removed 5 bases from V and 4 bases from J; junction bases left unmatched: 8. The CDR3 spells CASSLRQGGGYGYTF. As DNA, the CDR3 is TGTGCCAGCAGTCTCCGACAGGGGGGGGGCTATGGCTACACCTTC.

The chain combines TRBV5-4 with TRBJ2-7; a weak D match, TRBD2 (6 bases). The CDR3 loop spans 13 amino acids. Germline V lookup: CDR1 SGHNT, CDR2 YYREEE (reference sequence). V lost 3 bases and J 9 bases, leaving 16 bases between the germline ends. CDR3 residues: CASSYGRGRVQYF. CDR3 bases: TGTGCCAGCAGCTACGGACGGGGGAGAGTGCAGTACTTC.

The table lists this clone with a count of one. The chain recombines TRBV7-2 with TRBJ2-7; tentatively, D is TRBD1 or TRBD2 (6 bases each). The CDR3 length is 14 residues. Trimming stripped 1 base from V and 7 bases from J, with 14 bases between. Germline-derived CDR1 and CDR2 are SGHTA and FQGNSA. As DNA, the CDR3 is TGTGCCAGCAGCTTAGAGGGGGGCCGTAAAGAGCAGTACTTC. Protein sequence: CASSLEGGRKEQYF.

The gene calls are TRBV7-2 and TRBJ2-2, with 8 nucleotides matching TRBD1. The CDR3 length is 16 residues. The junction had 10 bases not matched to a gene; V was cut back by 3 bases and J by 7 bases. The germline V gene encodes CDR1 SGHTA and CDR2 FQGNSA. The CDR3 DNA follows: TGTGCCAGCAGCTTCGAGGACAGGGAAGAGAGCGGGGAGCTGTTTTTT. Protein: CASSFEDREESGELFF.

The rearrangement joins TRBV7-9 to TRBJ2-1; a possible D gene is TRBD1 (6 bases). V lost 3 bases to trimming and J lost 9 bases, with 12 bases between them. The CDR3 consists of 13 residues. Germline assignment: CDR1 SEHNR and CDR2 FQNEAQ (reference sequence). Here the CDR3 DNA reads TGTGCCAGCAGCTTGCCGGGACAAACTGAGCAGTTCTTC. This encodes CASSLPGQTEQFF.

J is TRBJ2-7 and V is TRBV5-1, with D perhaps TRBD1 (5 bases). The CDR3 spans 16 residues. V lost 4 bases and J lost 7, with 24 bases in between. CDR1 and CDR2 (germline): SGHRS, YFSETQ. CDR3: CASSAGRGRVRLEQYF. The DNA for the CDR3 is TGCGCCAGCAGCGCCGGGCGTGGCAGGGTTCGATTAGAGCAGTACTTC.

The rearrangement joins TRBV5-6 to TRBJ2-5, with D hard to call. Trimming took 0 bases from V and 5 from J, leaving 5 bases between them. The CDR3 runs to 12 residues. The V gene's germline CDR1 is SGHDT and CDR2 YYEEEE. The CDR3 nucleotides read TGTGCCAGCAGCTTGGATAGGGAGACCCAGTACTTC. This encodes CASSLDRETQYF.

This clone appeared once. The chain joins TRBV6-1 to TRBJ1-3; unclear D gene. Germline V gene sequence: CDR1 MNHNS, CDR2 SASEGT. The germline V and J ends were trimmed by 4 bases and 0 bases, with 13 bases remaining between them. The CDR3 is 16 amino acids. CDR3 coding DNA: TGTGCCAGCAGTGCCTTTAGGACGGACTCTGGAAACACCATATATTTT. This sequence encodes CASSAFRTDSGNTIYF.

The rearrangement links TRBV5-1 to TRBJ1-1; D possibly corresponds to TRBD1 (5 bases). Germline V gene lookup returns CDR1 SGHRS and CDR2 YFSETQ. The CDR3 sequence is 15 residues long. Trimming cost V 0 bases and J 1 base, with 10 bases left between them. The CDR3 bases are TGCGCCAGCAGCTTGGTTTGGGGCGGGAACACTGAAGCTTTCTTT. Protein product: CASSLVWGGNTEAFF.

The chain combines TRBV27 with TRBJ1-1, with D possibly TRBD1 on 5 matching bases. With 8 bases removed from V and 1 base from J, the gap between germline ends came to 11 bases. Germline values: CDR1 MNHEY, CDR2 SMNVEV (reference sequence). The CDR3 contains 13 residues. The CDR3 loop reads CASRTGGNTEAFF. The CDR3 DNA sequence: TGTGCCAGCCGAACGGGGGGGAACACTGAAGCTTTCTTT.